This TCR beta chain was documented in a study of vaccination effects on CD4 cells after COVID-19. Concerning this clone itself: As yet, its antigen is unknown.

Trimming stripped 1 base from V and 4 bases from J, with 10 bases between. Germline V gene sequence: CDR1 LNHDA, CDR2 SQIVND (reference sequence). The CDR3 is made up of 14 amino acids. Clones were sequenced by immunoSEQ multiplex PCR, and TCRdb holds only the in-frame ones, with some missing. The table has approximately 30,000 clones, approximately 72% seen once. Antigen-specific CD4+ T cells were expanded (with viral peptide pools) by the ViraFEST assay ahead of sequencing. Cultured cells yielded isolated CD4+ T cells after more than nine days. None of the vaccinated had previously contracted SARS-CoV-2, and their nucleocapsid antibodies tested negative.

This chain joins TRBV19 and TRBJ1-2; a weak D match, TRBD1 (5 bases). The specimen was CD4+ T cells from PBMCs cultured with SARS-CoV-2 spike peptides, collected before COVID-19 vaccination. This receptor was obtained from a human donor who received a COVID-19 vaccine. Here the CDR3 DNA reads TGTGCCAGTAGTATAGGGGGCTATGCCTATGGCTACACCTTC. Its translation: CASSIGGYAYGYTF.